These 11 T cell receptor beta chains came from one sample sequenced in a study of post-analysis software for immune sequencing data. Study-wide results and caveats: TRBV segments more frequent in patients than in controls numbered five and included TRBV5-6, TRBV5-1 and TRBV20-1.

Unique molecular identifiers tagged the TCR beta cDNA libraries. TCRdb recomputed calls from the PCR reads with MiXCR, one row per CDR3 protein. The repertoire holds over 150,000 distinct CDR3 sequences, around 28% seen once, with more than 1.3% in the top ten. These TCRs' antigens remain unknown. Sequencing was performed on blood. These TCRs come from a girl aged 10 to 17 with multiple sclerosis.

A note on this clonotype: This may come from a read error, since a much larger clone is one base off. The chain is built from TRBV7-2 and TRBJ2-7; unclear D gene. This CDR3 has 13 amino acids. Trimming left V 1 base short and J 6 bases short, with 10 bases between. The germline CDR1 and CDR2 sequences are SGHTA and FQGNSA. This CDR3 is CASSLGVECEQYF. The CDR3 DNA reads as TGTGCCAGCAGCTTAGGGGTAGAGTGCGAGCAGTACTTC.

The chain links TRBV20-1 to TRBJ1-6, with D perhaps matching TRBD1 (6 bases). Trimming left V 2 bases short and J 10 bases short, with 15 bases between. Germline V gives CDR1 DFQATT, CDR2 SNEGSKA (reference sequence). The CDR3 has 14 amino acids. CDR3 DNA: TGCAGTGCTAGATTGCCAGGGGCCAACTCACCCCTCCACTTT. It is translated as CSARLPGANSPLHF.

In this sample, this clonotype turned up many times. The chain's CDR3 is CASSPGLAGDNEQFF. CDR3 nucleotide sequence: TGTGCCAGCTCACCGGGACTAGCGGGAGATAATGAGCAGTTCTTC. This rearrangement joins TRBV7-7 to TRBJ2-1; 14 bases fit TRBD2. V was clipped by 8 bases and J by 7 bases; unmatched bases: 7. Germline V lookup: CDR1 SSHAT, CDR2 FNYEAQ (reference sequence). This CDR3 spans 15 amino acids. Full variable domain (remainder filled in from reference TRBV7-7 and TRBJ2-1): GAGVSQSPRYKVTKRGQDVTLRCDPISSHATLYWYQQALGQGPEFLTYFNYEAQPDKSGLPSDRFSAERPEGSISTLTIQRTEQRDSAMYRCASSPGLAGDNEQFFGPGTRLTVL.

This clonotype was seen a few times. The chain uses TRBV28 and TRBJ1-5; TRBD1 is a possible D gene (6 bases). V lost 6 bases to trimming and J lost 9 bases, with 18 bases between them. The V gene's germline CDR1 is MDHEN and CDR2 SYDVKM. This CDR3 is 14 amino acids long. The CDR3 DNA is TGTGCCAGCAGATATGAAAGGGGGATGACGCCCCAGCATTTT. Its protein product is CASRYERGMTPQHF.

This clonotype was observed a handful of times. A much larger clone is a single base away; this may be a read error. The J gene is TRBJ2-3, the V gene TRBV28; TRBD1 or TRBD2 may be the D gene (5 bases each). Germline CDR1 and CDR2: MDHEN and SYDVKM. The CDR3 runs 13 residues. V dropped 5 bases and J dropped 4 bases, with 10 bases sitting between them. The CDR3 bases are TGTGCCAGCAGTCCTCAGGGAGCAGATACGCAGTATTTT. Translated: CASSPQGADTQYF.

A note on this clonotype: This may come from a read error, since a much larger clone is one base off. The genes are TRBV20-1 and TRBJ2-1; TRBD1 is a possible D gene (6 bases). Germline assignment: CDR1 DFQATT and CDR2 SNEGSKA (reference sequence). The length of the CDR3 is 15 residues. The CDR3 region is CSATPRGSSCNEQFF. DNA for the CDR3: TGCAGTGCTACCCCTAGGGGGAGCTCCTGCAATGAGCAGTTCTTC.

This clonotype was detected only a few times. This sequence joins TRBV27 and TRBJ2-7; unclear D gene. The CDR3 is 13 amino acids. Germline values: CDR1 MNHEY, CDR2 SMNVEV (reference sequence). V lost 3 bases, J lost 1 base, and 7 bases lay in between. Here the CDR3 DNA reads TGTGCCAGCAGTTTCGTACCATCCTACGAGCAGTACTTC. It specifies CASSFVPSYEQYF.

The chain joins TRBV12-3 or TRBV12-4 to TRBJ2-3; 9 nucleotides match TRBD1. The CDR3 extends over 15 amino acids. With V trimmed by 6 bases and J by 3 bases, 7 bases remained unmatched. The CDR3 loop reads CASSMGQGGTDTQYF. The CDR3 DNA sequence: TGTGCCAGCAGCATGGGACAGGGTGGGACAGATACGCAGTATTTT.

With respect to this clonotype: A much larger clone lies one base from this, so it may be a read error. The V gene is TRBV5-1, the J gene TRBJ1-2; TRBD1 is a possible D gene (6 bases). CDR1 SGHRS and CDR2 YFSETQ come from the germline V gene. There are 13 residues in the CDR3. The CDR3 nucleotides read TGCGCCAGCACCAACCAGGATTTGGGGGGCTGCACCTTC. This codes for CASTNQDLGGCTF.

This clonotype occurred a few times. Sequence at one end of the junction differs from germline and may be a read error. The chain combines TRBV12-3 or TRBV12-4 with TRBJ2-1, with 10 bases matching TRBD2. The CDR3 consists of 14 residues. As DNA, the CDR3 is TGTGCCAGCAGTCTAGCGGGAGAACTCCATGAGCAGTTCTTC. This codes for CASSLAGELHEQFF.

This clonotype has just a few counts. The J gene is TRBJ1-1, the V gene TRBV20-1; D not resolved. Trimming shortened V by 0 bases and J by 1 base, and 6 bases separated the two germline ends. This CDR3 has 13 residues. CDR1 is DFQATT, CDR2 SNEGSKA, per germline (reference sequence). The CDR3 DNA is TGCAGTGCTAGAGAGAGGAGGAACACTGAAGCTTTCTTT. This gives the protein CSARERRNTEAFF.